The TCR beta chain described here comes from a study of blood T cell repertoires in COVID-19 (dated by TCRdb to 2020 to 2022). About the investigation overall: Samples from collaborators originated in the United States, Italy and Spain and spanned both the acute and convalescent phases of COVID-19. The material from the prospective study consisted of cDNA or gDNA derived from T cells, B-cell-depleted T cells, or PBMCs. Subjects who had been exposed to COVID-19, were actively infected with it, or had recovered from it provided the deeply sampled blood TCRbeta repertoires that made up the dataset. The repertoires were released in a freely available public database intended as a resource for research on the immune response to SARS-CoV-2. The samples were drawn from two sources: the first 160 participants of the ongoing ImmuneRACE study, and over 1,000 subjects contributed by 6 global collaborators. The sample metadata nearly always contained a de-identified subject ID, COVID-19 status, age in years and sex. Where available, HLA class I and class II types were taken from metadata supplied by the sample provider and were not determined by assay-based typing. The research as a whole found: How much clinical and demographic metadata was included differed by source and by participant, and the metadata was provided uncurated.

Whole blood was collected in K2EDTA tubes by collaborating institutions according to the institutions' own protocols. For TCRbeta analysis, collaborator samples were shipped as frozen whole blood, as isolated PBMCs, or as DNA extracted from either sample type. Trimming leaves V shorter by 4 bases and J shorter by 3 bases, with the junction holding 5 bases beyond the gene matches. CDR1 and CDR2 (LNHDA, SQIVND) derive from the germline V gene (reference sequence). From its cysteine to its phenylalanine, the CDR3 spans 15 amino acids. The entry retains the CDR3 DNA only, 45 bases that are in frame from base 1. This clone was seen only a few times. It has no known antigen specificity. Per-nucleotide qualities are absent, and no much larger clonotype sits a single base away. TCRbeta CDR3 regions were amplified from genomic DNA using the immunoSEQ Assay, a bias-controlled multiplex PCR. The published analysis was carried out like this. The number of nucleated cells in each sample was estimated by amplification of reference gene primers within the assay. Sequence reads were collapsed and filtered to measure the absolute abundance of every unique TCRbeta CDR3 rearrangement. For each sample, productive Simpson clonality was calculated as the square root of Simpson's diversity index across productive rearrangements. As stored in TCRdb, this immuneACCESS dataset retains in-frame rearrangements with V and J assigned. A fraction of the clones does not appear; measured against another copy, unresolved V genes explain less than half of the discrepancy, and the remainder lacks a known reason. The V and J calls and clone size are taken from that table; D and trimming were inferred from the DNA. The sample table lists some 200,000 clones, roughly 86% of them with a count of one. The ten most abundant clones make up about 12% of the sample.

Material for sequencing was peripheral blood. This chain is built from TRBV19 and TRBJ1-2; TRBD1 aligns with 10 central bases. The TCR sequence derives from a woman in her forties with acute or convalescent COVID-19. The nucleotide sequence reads TGTGCCAGTAGTACGGACAGGGGGATGTACTATGGCTACACCTTC. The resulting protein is CASSTDRGMYYGYTF. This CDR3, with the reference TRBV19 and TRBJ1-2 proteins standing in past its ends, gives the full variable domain DGGITQSPKYLFRKEGQNVTLSCEQNLNHDAMYWYRQDPGQGLRLIYYSQIVNDFQKGDIAEGYSVSREKKESFPLTVTSAQKNPTAFYLCASSTDRGMYYGYTFGSGTRLTVV.